This T cell receptor beta chain is from a study of blood T cells in healthy people across ages. The V gene lost 3 bases and the J gene lost 2 bases, with 6 bases spanning the gap. Germline V gene data show CDR1 as KGHDR and CDR2 as SFDVKD. The CDR3 is made up of 13 amino acids. Study outcomes and limitations: Older age coincided with a roughly linear decline in TCR beta diversity per million T cells.

Using a J-beta primer mix together with a sample-barcoded 5' primer, a second PCR was run for about 6 to 11 cycles. Carrying 12 random nucleotides, a template-switch adaptor labeled each individual cDNA molecule. TCRdb fed the 5' RACE reads into MiXCR, producing one record per CDR3 protein. Counted here are nearly 800,000 distinct CDR3 sequences, roughly three fifths occurring once; the ten biggest clones make up approximately 24%. About this clonotype itself: The antigen is unknown.

Material: blood. The genes are TRBV24-1 and TRBJ2-5; TRBD1 might be the D (5 bases). This receptor was taken from a man aged 40-49 years in good health. CDR3 amino acids: CATSDQGQETQYF. The CDR3 DNA is TGTGCCACCAGTGATCAGGGTCAAGAGACCCAGTACTTC.